Listed here are 25 T cell receptor beta chains from one sample, sequenced in a study of post-analysis software for immune sequencing data. Study observations and caveats: When patients were compared with controls, 4 or 5 TRBV segments were more frequent, TRBV5-6, TRBV5-1 and TRBV20-1 among them.

These TCRs' antigens remain unknown. Presence of unique molecular identifiers characterized the TCR beta cDNA libraries. TCRdb fed the PCR reads into MiXCR, producing one record per CDR3 protein. The table has about 820,000 distinct CDR3 sequences, around 50% seen once. The specimen was blood. These receptors were obtained from a girl aged 10 to 17 with multiple sclerosis.

J is TRBJ2-3 and V is TRBV6-5; unclear D gene. The V end was cut by 2 bases, the J end by 5 bases, with 11 bases between. The CDR3 loop spans 14 amino acids. CDR1 and CDR2 from the germline V gene are MNHEY and SVGAGI. CDR3 amino acids: CASSYSFSGDTQYF. The CDR3, as DNA: TGTGCCAGCAGTTACAGCTTCTCGGGAGATACGCAGTATTTT.

This sequence joins TRBV12-5 and TRBJ2-2; 11 nucleotides align to TRBD2. The CDR3 consists of 17 residues. CDR1 and CDR2 (germline): LGHNT, FRNRAP. V lost 6 bases, J lost 1 base, and 7 bases stayed unmatched. CDR3 region: CASGNSGRAENTGELFF. The CDR3 DNA reads TGTGCTAGTGGCAATAGCGGGAGGGCCGAGAACACCGGGGAGCTGTTTTTT.

This chain joins TRBV5-1 and TRBJ2-5; possibly TRBD2 for D (6 bases). Germline loops: CDR1 SGHRS, CDR2 YFSETQ. The CDR3 contains 15 residues. The V and J ends lost 3 bases and 4 bases respectively, with 16 bases between them. CDR3: CASSYKLAGGETQYF. The CDR3 DNA reads as TGCGCCAGCAGCTACAAACTAGCAGGTGGAGAGACCCAGTACTTC.

The chain employs TRBV19 and TRBJ2-1, with TRBD1 identical over 9 bases. V was pared by 7 bases and J by 4 bases, with 8 bases of the junction left unmatched. The germline CDR1 and CDR2 sequences are LNHDA and SQIVND (reference sequence). The CDR3 sequence is 15 residues long. The CDR3 spells CASTTDRGLYNEQFF. Written as DNA, the CDR3 is TGTGCCAGTACCACGGACAGGGGCCTATACAATGAGCAGTTCTTC.

V is TRBV30 and J is TRBJ2-1, with 14 positions matching TRBD2. The germline V gene has CDR1 GTSNPN and CDR2 SVGIG (reference sequence). J was trimmed by 7 bases and V by 1 base; bases with no gene match: 3. CDR3 length equals 15 residues. The CDR3 protein is CAWSGGLAGVNEQFF. The CDR3 DNA reads TGTGCCTGGAGTGGGGGACTAGCGGGAGTTAATGAGCAGTTCTTC. Complete variable domain (other parts from reference TRBV30 and TRBJ2-1): SQTIHQWPATLVQPVGSPLSLECTVEGTSNPNLYWYRQAAGRGLQLLFYSVGIGQISSEVPQNLSASRPQDRQFILSSKKLLLSDSGFYLCAWSGGLAGVNEQFFGPGTRLTVL.

The table lists this clonotype with a few counts. J is TRBJ2-6 and V is TRBV15; D might be TRBD2 (6 bases). V lost 9 bases to trimming and J lost 4 bases, with 7 bases between them. CDR1 LNHNV and CDR2 YYDKDF come from the germline V gene (reference sequence). There are 12 residues in the CDR3. This chain's CDR3 is CATGGGANVLTF. CDR3 in DNA: TGTGCCACGGGGGGAGGGGCCAACGTCCTGACTTTC.

This clonotype was found a few times. V gene TRBV20-1 combines with J gene TRBJ2-7; 10 bases are a match to TRBD2. The V segment lost 1 base and the J segment 2 bases; nucleotides outside the gene matches: 11. In germline, CDR1 is DFQATT, CDR2 SNEGSKA (reference sequence). There are 17 residues in the CDR3. The CDR3 DNA reads TGCAGTGCTAGAGCCCCGCGTGAGCGGGAGGGGGCCTACGAGCAGTACTTC. Its translation is CSARAPREREGAYEQYF.

This clonotype was seen only a few times. The chain joins TRBV20-1 to TRBJ2-5, with 11 bases lining up with TRBD2. J gave up 5 bases and V 3 bases, and 2 bases lay outside the gene matches. Germline V gene data show CDR1 as DFQATT and CDR2 as SNEGSKA (reference sequence). CDR3 length: 13 amino acids. In nucleotides, the CDR3 is TGCAGTGCTAGCCCTAGCGGGGGGGAGACCCAGTACTTC. Protein sequence: CSASPSGGETQYF.

A word on this clonotype: A read error may account for a junction end that differs from germline. The chain joins TRBV7-8 to TRBJ2-7; the D gene is possibly TRBD2 (6 bases). This CDR3 contains 15 residues. Germline V gene data show CDR1 as SGHVS and CDR2 as FQNEAQ. The CDR3 region is CASSLVGGVTYGQYF. CDR3 DNA: TGTGCCAGCAGCTTAGTCGGCGGGGTGACCTACGGGCAGTACTTC.

The chain is built from TRBV11-1 and TRBJ2-1; 9 bases align to TRBD1. V was clipped by 5 bases and J by 8 bases; unmatched bases: 13. The CDR3 is 16 residues long. Looked up from germline, CDR1 is SGHAT and CDR2 is FQDESV (reference sequence). CDR3 in amino acids: CASSLGVQGALDEQFF. CDR3 coding DNA: TGTGCCAGCAGCCTAGGGGTACAGGGGGCCCTTGATGAGCAGTTCTTC.

The rearrangement joins TRBV29-1 to TRBJ2-7; D call uncertain. V was shortened by 4 bases and J by 2 bases, with 6 bases between the two germline ends. Germline CDR1 reads SQVTM; CDR2 reads ANQGSEA. The CDR3 is 11 residues long. CDR3 DNA: TGCAGCGTTGGGGTTCCCTACGAGCAGTACTTC. Amino acid sequence: CSVGVPYEQYF.

Turning to this clonotype: The junction does not match germline at one end; this may be a read error. The chain joins TRBV4-1 to TRBJ2-5; no definite D call. Per the germline V gene, CDR1 is MGHRA and CDR2 is YSYEKL. This CDR3 has 14 residues. The CDR3 here is CVSSQSLFQETQYF. In nucleotides, the CDR3 is TGCGTCAGCAGCCAATCATTATTCCAAGAGACCCAGTACTTC.

The sample holds a few counts of this clonotype. CDR3 region: CACSWTGGAYEQYF. CDR3 DNA: TGTGCCTGCTCCTGGACAGGGGGCGCCTACGAGCAGTACTTC. The V and J genes are TRBV7-9 and TRBJ2-7; 11 bases agree with TRBD1. Germline V CDR1 and CDR2: SEHNR, FQNEAQ (reference sequence). CDR3 length equals 14 residues. The trim removed 11 bases at V and 2 bases at J, leaving 8 bases unmatched.

The chain is built from TRBV10-1 and TRBJ2-1; no firm D call. The CDR3 has 14 amino acids. With 4 bases removed from V and 12 bases from J, the gap between germline ends came to 19 bases. Germline loops: CDR1 WNHNN, CDR2 SYGVQD (reference sequence). This chain's CDR3 is CASSVSWPPRWQFF. The CDR3 coding sequence is TGCGCCAGCAGTGTGTCTTGGCCCCCGAGATGGCAGTTCTTC.

This clonotype was seen once. The V gene is TRBV12-3 or TRBV12-4, the J gene TRBJ2-5; the D gene could be TRBD1 or TRBD2 (6 bases each). V lost 6 bases and J lost 11, with 28 bases in between. The length of the CDR3 is 16 residues. CDR3 residues: CASRLYGGSNNNEQYF. The CDR3 DNA follows: TGTGCCAGCAGACTATACGGGGGCTCAAACAACAATGAGCAGTACTTC.

This chain uses TRBV5-1 with TRBJ2-7; 7 bases map to TRBD1. CDR3 length: 15 residues. CDR1 and CDR2 from the germline V gene are SGHRS and YFSETQ. Trimming cost V 3 bases and J 0 bases; bases outside gene matches: 6. The CDR3 sequence: CASSYGQVNSYEQYF. The CDR3 nucleotides read TGCGCCAGCAGCTACGGACAGGTAAACTCCTACGAGCAGTACTTC.

CDR3 DNA sequence: TGCAGTGCCCGTTCCGGAGGGTGGTATGAGCAGTTCTTC. This sequence encodes CSARSGGWYEQFF. The V and J genes are TRBV20-1 and TRBJ2-1; a weak D match, TRBD2 (6 bases). V was clipped by 6 bases and J by 8 bases, with 17 bases between them. Germline CDR1 and CDR2: DFQATT and SNEGSKA (reference sequence). The CDR3 is 13 residues long.

This clonotype showed up just once. One base away lies a much larger clone, so this may be a sequencing read error. The V and J genes are TRBV7-6 and TRBJ2-5; 13 bases agree with TRBD2. CDR3 length equals 17 residues. Trimming at V came to 1 base and at J to 5 bases, leaving 7 bases not matched to a gene. Germline V gives CDR1 SGHVS, CDR2 FNYEAQ. CDR3: CASSLVGLAGYGETQYF. CDR3 sequence (DNA): TGTGCCAGCAGCTTAGTGGGACTAGCGGGATACGGTGAGACCCAGTACTTC.

The chain carries TRBV5-1 and TRBJ1-1; tentative D call: TRBD1 (6 bases). Germline loops: CDR1 SGHRS, CDR2 YFSETQ. This CDR3 has 14 amino acids. Trimming took 6 bases from V and 4 from J, leaving 16 bases between them. CDR3 in DNA: TGCGCCAGCAACTATGATCGCAGGGGCACTGAAGCTTTCTTT. This sequence encodes CASNYDRRGTEAFF.

The chain uses TRBV3-1 and TRBJ2-1; the D gene is possibly TRBD1 (6 bases). This CDR3 has 14 amino acids. Germline assignment: CDR1 LGHDT and CDR2 YNNKEL (reference sequence). Trimming left V 4 bases short and J 4 bases short, with 11 bases between. This CDR3 reads CASSRRGQYNEQFF. In DNA form, the CDR3 reads TGTGCCAGCAGCCGCCGAGGACAGTACAATGAGCAGTTCTTC.

This sequence joins TRBV29-1 and TRBJ2-1, with a tentative D call TRBD1 (6 bases). The CDR3 loop spans 15 amino acids. Per the germline V gene, CDR1 is SQVTM and CDR2 is ANQGSEA. The V and J ends lost 1 base and 4 bases respectively, with 14 bases between them. CDR3 coding DNA: TGCAGCGTTGAAGCGGACAGCATAAGGTACAATGAGCAGTTCTTC. Its protein is CSVEADSIRYNEQFF.

This rearrangement joins TRBV15 to TRBJ2-7; a possible D gene is TRBD2 (6 bases). Trimming cost V 1 base and J 2 bases, with 9 bases left between them. Germline loops: CDR1 LNHNV, CDR2 YYDKDF (reference sequence). The CDR3 is made up of 14 amino acids. The CDR3 region has the DNA TGTGCCACCAGCAGAGCCGGAGGGGCCTACGAGCAGTACTTC. This gives the protein CATSRAGGAYEQYF.

This rearrangement joins TRBV20-1 to TRBJ2-5; the D gene is possibly TRBD1 (5 bases). Looked up from germline, CDR1 is DFQATT and CDR2 is SNEGSKA (reference sequence). The CDR3 length is 14 residues. With 0 bases removed from V and 9 bases from J, the gap between germline ends came to 17 bases. The CDR3 DNA follows: TGCAGTGCTAGAGACCCGCTTGGGCGCAGGGCCCAGTACTTC. As protein: CSARDPLGRRAQYF.

This clonotype was found a few times. The genes are TRBV20-1 and TRBJ1-5, with 7 bases matching TRBD1. V was pared by 3 bases and J by 5 bases, with 4 bases of the junction left unmatched. CDR3 length: 13 residues. CDR1 is DFQATT and CDR2 is SNEGSKA in the germline V gene (reference sequence). The CDR3 loop is CSARGQLDQPQHF. DNA of the CDR3: TGCAGTGCTAGGGGACAGCTCGATCAGCCCCAGCATTTT.

The V call is TRBV11-1, the J call TRBJ2-1; unclear D gene. The germline V and J ends were trimmed by 2 bases and 7 bases, with 18 bases remaining between them. Looked up from germline, CDR1 is SGHAT and CDR2 is FQDESV (reference sequence). The CDR3 has 16 amino acids. For the CDR3, the DNA is TGTGCCAGCAGCTTATACGGCTCCCCCAGGTCGAATGAGCAGTTCTTC. It encodes CASSLYGSPRSNEQFF.